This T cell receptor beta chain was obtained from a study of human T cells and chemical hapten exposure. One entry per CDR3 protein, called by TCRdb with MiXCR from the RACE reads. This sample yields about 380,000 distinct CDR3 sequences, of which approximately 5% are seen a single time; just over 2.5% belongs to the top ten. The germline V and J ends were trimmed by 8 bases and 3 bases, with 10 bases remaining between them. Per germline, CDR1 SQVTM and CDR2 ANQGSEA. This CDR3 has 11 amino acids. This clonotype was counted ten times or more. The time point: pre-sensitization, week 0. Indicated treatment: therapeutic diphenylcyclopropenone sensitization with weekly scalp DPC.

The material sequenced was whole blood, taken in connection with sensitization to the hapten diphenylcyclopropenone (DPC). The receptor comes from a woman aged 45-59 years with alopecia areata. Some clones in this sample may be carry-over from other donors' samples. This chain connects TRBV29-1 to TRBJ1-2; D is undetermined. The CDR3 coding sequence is TGCAGCTTACCCCTTCACTATGGCTACACCTTC. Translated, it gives CSLPLHYGYTF.